This T cell receptor (beta chain) stems from a study of blood T cell repertoires in COVID-19. Whole-study context: T cells, B-cell-depleted T cells, or PBMCs provided the cDNA or gDNA that served as material.

Sequencing was performed with immunoSEQ multiplex PCR; in TCRdb, only in-frame clones are kept and a portion is missing. Of roughly 150,000 clones listed, around nine tenths are singletons. Germline CDR1 LGHDT, CDR2 YNNKEL (reference sequence). The V and J ends lost 1 base and 1 base respectively, with 19 bases between them. The length of the CDR3 is 18 residues. The chain uses TRBV3-1 (or the pseudogene TRBV3-2) and TRBJ1-2; the D gene is possibly TRBD1 (5 bases). The receptor was isolated from a woman over 75 with COVID-19, enrolled during active disease. Input material: peripheral blood. For the CDR3, the DNA is TGTGCCAGCAGCCAAGTCTTCGCCGGAGGGGCGAATAACTATGGCTACACCTTC. This gives the protein CASSQVFAGGANNYGYTF.